These 18 T cell receptor beta chains were all obtained from the same sample, sequenced in a study of T cell repertoires in cytomegalovirus infection. One entry per CDR3 protein results from TCRdb running MiXCR on the reads. The sample yields 200,000 to 300,000 distinct CDR3 sequences, 6.5% seen once. Source material: PBMCs. The origin of the receptors is a human donor in good health (CMV status not recorded). Some clones in this sample may be carry-over from other donors' samples.

This clonotype was counted at least ten times. CDR3 protein: CASSLSQPYEQYF. As DNA, the CDR3 is TGTGCCAGCAGCTTATCACAGCCCTACGAGCAGTACTTC. V is TRBV7-9 and J is TRBJ2-7; D is ambiguous. V lost 2 bases and J lost 2, with 7 bases in between. The CDR3 spans 13 residues. Germline CDR1 reads SEHNR; CDR2 reads FQNEAQ (reference sequence).

This clonotype appeared many times. The V and J genes are TRBV7-2 and TRBJ1-1, with a possible D match to TRBD1 (6 bases). The CDR3 loop spans 13 amino acids. V was trimmed by 3 bases and J by 5 bases, leaving 10 bases between them. CDR1 is SGHTA and CDR2 is FQGNSA in the germline V gene. The CDR3 region has the DNA TGTGCCAGCAGCTTTGCAGGGGTGACTGAAGCTTTCTTT. As protein: CASSFAGVTEAFF. The full variable domain, in which reference TRBV7-2 and TRBJ1-1 provide the parts outside the CDR3, is GAGVSQSPSNKVTEKGKDVELRCDPISGHTALYWYRQSLGQGLEFLIYFQGNSAPDKSGLPSDRFSAERTGGSVSTLTIQRTQQEDSAVYLCASSFAGVTEAFFGQGTRLTVV.

The sample holds many counts of this clonotype. The chain recombines TRBV29-1 with TRBJ2-2; 7 bases match TRBD2. The CDR3 totals 13 residues. Germline CDR1 reads SQVTM; CDR2 reads ANQGSEA. With 4 bases clipped from V and 9 bases from J, the junction kept 8 bases outside the gene matches. CDR3 DNA sequence: TGCAGCGTTGGCATGGGGGGGGTTTGGGAGCTGTTTTTT. Its protein is CSVGMGGVWELFF.

This clonotype turned up a few times. The CDR3 protein is CSAREARPGNIQYF. CDR3 coding DNA: TGCAGTGCTAGAGAAGCCAGACCGGGAAACATTCAGTACTTC. The rearrangement joins TRBV20-1 to TRBJ2-4; D remains unclear. This CDR3 region has 14 residues. V was pared by 0 bases and J by 6 bases, with 12 bases between. Per germline, CDR1 DFQATT and CDR2 SNEGSKA (reference sequence).

This clonotype was detected ten times or more. The chain has TRBV20-1 and TRBJ2-3, with D perhaps TRBD2 (6 bases). Trimming stripped 6 bases from V and 6 bases from J, with 25 bases between. This CDR3 spans 16 amino acids. Germline lookup yields CDR1 DFQATT and CDR2 SNEGSKA (reference sequence). The CDR3 loop is CSASGARGASRDTQYF. The CDR3 DNA reads as TGCAGTGCCTCGGGCGCGCGGGGCGCTTCCCGGGATACGCAGTATTTT.

Many counts were recorded for this clonotype. In nucleotides, the CDR3 is TGCAGTGCTAGAGATATGGGCAGGGAAGCTTTCTTT. This gives the protein CSARDMGREAFF. The V and J genes are TRBV20-1 and TRBJ1-1; D remains unclear. The CDR3 is 12 amino acids. Trimming took off 0 bases at V and 8 bases at J, with 10 bases between the two ends. Germline lookup yields CDR1 DFQATT and CDR2 SNEGSKA (reference sequence).

This clonotype turned up a few times. The chain uses TRBV7-9 and TRBJ2-5; unclear D gene. Trimming took off 5 bases at V and 2 bases at J, with 12 bases between the two ends. CDR3 length equals 14 residues. Germline CDR1 reads SEHNR; CDR2 reads FQNEAQ (reference sequence). This CDR3 reads CASSQPRSQETQYF. For the CDR3, the DNA is TGTGCCAGCAGCCAACCCCGGAGTCAAGAGACCCAGTACTTC.

This clonotype was recorded at least ten times. The chain is built from TRBV2 and TRBJ2-2, with no clear D. Germline CDR1 is SNHLY and CDR2 is FYNNEI. V dropped 6 bases and J dropped 7 bases, with 12 bases sitting between them. The CDR3 is 13 residues long. The CDR3 is CASRPISNGELFF. The CDR3 DNA reads as TGTGCCAGCAGGCCTATCTCGAACGGGGAGCTGTTTTTT.

The chain employs TRBV15 and TRBJ2-5; D is undetermined. V was shortened by 1 base and J by 5 bases, with 8 bases between the two germline ends. CDR1 is LNHNV, CDR2 YYDKDF, per germline (reference sequence). This CDR3 is 13 amino acids long. The CDR3: CATSRAGKETQYF. The CDR3 DNA reads TGTGCCACCAGCAGAGCTGGCAAGGAGACCCAGTACTTC.

This clonotype was found many times. The chain couples TRBV2 to TRBJ1-5, with D perhaps TRBD1 (5 bases). Germline-derived CDR1 and CDR2 are SNHLY and FYNNEI. The V gene lost 0 bases and the J gene lost 10 bases, with 10 bases spanning the gap. The CDR3 is made up of 13 amino acids. CDR3 nucleotide sequence: TGTGCCAGCAGTGAAGCGCTTGGGGGACCCCAGCATTTT. Its protein product is CASSEALGGPQHF.

This clonotype was recorded many times. This rearrangement joins TRBV14 to TRBJ2-1; D ambiguous. CDR1 SGHDN and CDR2 FVKESK come from the germline V gene. This CDR3 comprises 11 residues. V lost 3 bases and J lost 6, with 3 bases in between. CDR3 coding DNA: TGTGCCAGCAGCCACGGCAATGAGCAGTTCTTC. Residues: CASSHGNEQFF.

This clonotype has ten or more counts. The rearrangement links TRBV6-2 or TRBV6-3 to TRBJ1-5, with D perhaps matching TRBD1 (5 bases). Between the trimmed V and J ends, which lost 3 bases and 5 bases, there was a span of 11 bases. The germline CDR1 and CDR2 sequences are MNHEY and SVGEGT. This CDR3 comprises 14 residues. The DNA for the CDR3 is TGTGCCAGCAGTTATCTTTCGGGGGATCAGCCCCAGCATTTT. Protein sequence: CASSYLSGDQPQHF.

This clonotype was counted between two and nine times. This rearrangement joins TRBV5-5 to TRBJ2-2, with 7 bases identical to TRBD2. This CDR3 comprises 15 residues. The V gene's germline CDR1 is SGHKS and CDR2 YYEKEE (reference sequence). V lost 6 bases, J lost 4 bases, and 9 bases stayed unmatched. The CDR3 DNA reads TGTGCCAGCAACCTCCTGGGAGGGACCACCGGGGAGCTGTTTTTT. Encoded protein: CASNLLGGTTGELFF.

This clonotype was detected many times. The rearrangement links TRBV4-3 to TRBJ2-5; 8 bases are a match to TRBD2. The CDR3 has 15 residues. Germline V gene data show CDR1 as LGHNA and CDR2 as YSLEER. V was pared by 4 bases and J by 4 bases, with 8 bases of the junction left unmatched. The CDR3 loop is CASSLRAGGGETQYF. The CDR3 DNA reads as TGCGCCAGCAGCCTCCGGGCGGGGGGAGGAGAGACCCAGTACTTC.

At least ten counts were recorded for this clonotype. CDR3: CASRRNMAGQETQYF. CDR3 sequence (DNA): TGTGCCAGCAGGCGAAACATGGCCGGCCAAGAGACCCAGTACTTC. The genes are TRBV27 and TRBJ2-5; D gene ambiguous. Germline V lookup: CDR1 MNHEY, CDR2 SMNVEV (reference sequence). Trimming took off 6 bases at V and 1 base at J, with 15 bases between the two ends. The CDR3 sequence is 15 residues long.

This clonotype occurred many times. V is TRBV4-2 and J is TRBJ2-5; 13 bases agree with TRBD2. J lost 4 bases, V lost 4 bases, and 9 bases had no gene match. Per the germline V gene, CDR1 is LGHNA and CDR2 is YNFKEQ. The CDR3 totals 17 residues. The CDR3 region has the DNA TGTGCCAGCAGCCCCGGACTAGCGGGGGCCGGGGGAGAGACCCAGTACTTC. It encodes CASSPGLAGAGGETQYF.

This sequence joins TRBV9 and TRBJ2-7, with a possible D match to TRBD1 (6 bases). Trimming cost V 3 bases and J 4 bases, with 17 bases left between them. Per germline, CDR1 SGDLS and CDR2 YYNGEE. CDR3 length: 15 residues. CDR3 region: CASSENLGHQYEQYF. The CDR3 coding sequence is TGTGCCAGCAGCGAAAACTTGGGACACCAATACGAGCAGTACTTC.

This clonotype was seen many times. This rearrangement joins TRBV27 to TRBJ2-5; 14 bases match TRBD2. CDR3 size: 20 residues. Germline values: CDR1 MNHEY, CDR2 SMNVEV (reference sequence). Trimming took 6 bases from V and 0 from J; bases not matched to a gene: 15. The CDR3 nucleotides are TGTGCCAGCAGCCCACTCCACGGACTAGCGGGGGGCACCTACCAAGAGACCCAGTACTTC. Its protein product is CASSPLHGLAGGTYQETQYF.